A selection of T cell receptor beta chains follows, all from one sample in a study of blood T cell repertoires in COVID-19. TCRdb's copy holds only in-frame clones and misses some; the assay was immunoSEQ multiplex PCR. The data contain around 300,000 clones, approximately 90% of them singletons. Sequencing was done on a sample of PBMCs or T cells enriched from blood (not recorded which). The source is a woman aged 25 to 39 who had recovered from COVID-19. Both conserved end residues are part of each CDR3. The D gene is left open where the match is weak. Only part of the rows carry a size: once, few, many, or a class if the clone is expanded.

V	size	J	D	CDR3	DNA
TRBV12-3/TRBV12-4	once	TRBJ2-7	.	CASSEVYEQYF	TGTGCCAGCAGTGAGGTCTACGAGCAGTACTTC
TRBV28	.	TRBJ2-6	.	CASSFAGSGANVLTF	TGTGCCAGCAGCTTTGCGGGCTCTGGGGCCAACGTCCTGACTTTC
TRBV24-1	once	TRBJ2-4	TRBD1	CATSAGTGVENIQYF	TGTGCCACCAGTGCCGGGACAGGGGTCGAAAACATTCAGTACTTC
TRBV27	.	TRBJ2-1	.	CASSLFGGAHNEQFF	TGTGCCAGCAGTTTATTTGGCGGGGCTCACAATGAGCAGTTCTTC
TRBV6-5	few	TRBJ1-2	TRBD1	CASSYSVGQGFRGYTF	TGTGCCAGCAGTTACTCGGTGGGACAGGGATTTCGTGGCTACACCTTC
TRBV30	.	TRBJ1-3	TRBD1	CAWSSQGASGNTIYF	TGTGCCTGGAGTTCACAGGGGGCATCCGGAAACACCATATATTTT
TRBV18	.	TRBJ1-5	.	CASSPSNRANQPQHF	TGTGCCAGCTCACCATCTAACAGGGCCAATCAGCCCCAGCATTTT
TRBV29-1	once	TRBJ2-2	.	CSVAHTGELFF	TGCAGCGTTGCTCACACCGGGGAGCTGTTTTTT
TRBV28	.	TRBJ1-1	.	CASSLSSREAFF	TGTGCCAGCAGTTTATCCTCCCGGGAAGCTTTCTTT
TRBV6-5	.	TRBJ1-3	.	CASRGAIGNTIYF	TGTGCCAGCAGGGGGGCGATTGGAAACACCATATATTTT
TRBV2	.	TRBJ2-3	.	CASRVDVADTQYF	TGTGCCAGCAGGGTTGATGTAGCAGATACGCAGTATTTT
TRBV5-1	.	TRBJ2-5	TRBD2	CASSSDPTSSGRGETQYF	TGCGCCAGCAGCTCGGACCCGACTAGTAGCGGGAGGGGGGAGACCCAGTACTTC
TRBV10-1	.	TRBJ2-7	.	CASSTGTYEQYF	TGCGCCAGCAGTACAGGGACCTACGAGCAGTACTTC
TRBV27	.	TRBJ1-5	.	CASSLSREDQPQHF	TGTGCCAGCAGTTTATCGAGGGAGGATCAGCCCCAGCATTTT
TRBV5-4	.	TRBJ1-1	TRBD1	CASSRDRGSTEAFF	TGTGCCAGCAGCCGGGACAGGGGGAGCACTGAAGCTTTCTTT
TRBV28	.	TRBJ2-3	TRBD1	CASSFDRELTDTQYF	TGTGCCAGCAGTTTTGACAGGGAATTAACAGATACGCAGTATTTT
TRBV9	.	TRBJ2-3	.	CASSVELNTDTQYF	TGTGCCAGCAGCGTAGAACTAAACACAGATACGCAGTATTTT
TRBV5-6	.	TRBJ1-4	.	CASSFGWGPQDEKLFF	TGTGCCAGCAGCTTTGGTTGGGGGCCTCAGGATGAAAAACTGTTTTTT
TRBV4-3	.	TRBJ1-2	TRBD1	CASSQVHGTGTYGYTF	TGCGCCAGCAGCCAAGTCCACGGGACAGGGACCTATGGCTACACCTTC
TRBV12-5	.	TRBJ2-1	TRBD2	CASGSGLAASNEQFF	TGTGCTAGTGGTTCGGGACTAGCGGCTAGCAATGAGCAGTTCTTC
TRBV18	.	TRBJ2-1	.	CASSPLSASSYNEQFF	TGTGCCAGCTCGCCTCTCAGCGCGAGCTCCTACAATGAGCAGTTCTTC
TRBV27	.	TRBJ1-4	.	CASSSLGAGNEKLFF	TGTGCCAGCAGTTCCTTGGGAGCGGGGAATGAAAAACTGTTTTTT
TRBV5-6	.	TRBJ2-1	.	CASSLFKRYYNEQFF	TGTGCCAGCAGCTTGTTCAAGCGGTACTACAATGAGCAGTTCTTC
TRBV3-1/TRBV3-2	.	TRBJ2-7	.	CASSQVGYEQYF	TGTGCCAGCAGCCAAGTCGGGTACGAGCAGTACTTC
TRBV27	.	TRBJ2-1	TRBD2	CASSLSSGRAGEQFF	TGTGCCAGCAGCCTCAGTAGCGGGAGGGCGGGTGAGCAGTTCTTC
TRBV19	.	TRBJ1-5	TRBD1	CASSTGTGPDQPQHF	TGTGCCAGTAGTACCGGGACAGGGCCAGATCAGCCCCAGCATTTT
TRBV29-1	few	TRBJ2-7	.	CSVQGYSYEQYF	TGCAGCGTCCAGGGATACTCCTACGAGCAGTACTTC
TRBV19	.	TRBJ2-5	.	CASSIARGQGTQYF	TGTGCCAGTAGTATCGCCCGAGGCCAGGGGACCCAGTACTTC
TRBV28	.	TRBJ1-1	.	CASSLGRGAFF	TGTGCCAGCAGTTTAGGCAGGGGAGCTTTCTTT
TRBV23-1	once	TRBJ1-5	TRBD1	CASSQWTGLSNQPQHF	TGCGCCAGCAGTCAATGGACAGGGTTGAGCAATCAGCCCCAGCATTTT
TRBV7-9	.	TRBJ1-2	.	CASSSDKNYGYTF	TGTGCCAGCAGCTCCGACAAAAACTATGGCTACACCTTC
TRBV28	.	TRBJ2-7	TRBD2	CASSLPSGNSYEQYF	TGTGCCAGCAGTTTACCTAGCGGGAACTCCTACGAGCAGTACTTC
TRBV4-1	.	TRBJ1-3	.	CASSQDEGDGNTIYF	TGCGCCAGCAGCCAAGACGAGGGCGACGGAAACACCATATATTTT
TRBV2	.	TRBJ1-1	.	CASSVGGGNTEAFF	TGTGCCAGCAGTGTAGGGGGGGGTAACACTGAAGCTTTCTTT
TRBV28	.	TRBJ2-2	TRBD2	CASSLDLGTSGSLNTGELFF	TGTGCCAGCAGTTTGGATTTGGGGACTAGCGGGAGCCTGAACACCGGGGAGCTGTTTTTT
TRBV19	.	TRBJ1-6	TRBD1	CASSHGTDSPLHF	TGTGCCAGTAGTCACGGGACAGATTCACCCCTCCACTTT
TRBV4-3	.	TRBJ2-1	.	CASSQDRGGSSYNEQFF	TGCGCCAGCAGCCAAGATCGTGGAGGGAGCTCCTACAATGAGCAGTTCTTC
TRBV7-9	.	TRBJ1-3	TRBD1	CASSFSDRGGNTIYF	TGTGCCAGCAGCTTCTCGGACAGGGGGGGAAACACCATATATTTT
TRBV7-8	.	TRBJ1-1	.	CASSLGTQGLEAFF	TGTGCCAGCAGCTTGGGAACACAGGGCCTTGAAGCTTTCTTT
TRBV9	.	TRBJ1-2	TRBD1	CASSVGLDRRANYGYTF	TGTGCCAGCAGCGTAGGCCTGGACAGGAGAGCTAACTATGGCTACACCTTC
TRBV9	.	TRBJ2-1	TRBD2	CASSLRTSDNEQFF	TGTGCCAGCAGCCTGCGGACTAGCGATAATGAGCAGTTCTTC
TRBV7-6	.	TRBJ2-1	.	CASSFSRAGSYNEQFF	TGTGCCAGCAGCTTCAGTCGCGCAGGCTCCTACAATGAGCAGTTCTTC
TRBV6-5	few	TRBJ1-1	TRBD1	CASSYTPGGEGTEAFF	TGTGCCAGCAGTTACACCCCAGGGGGCGAGGGAACTGAAGCTTTCTTT
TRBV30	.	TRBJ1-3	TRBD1	CAHTLHTGAPGNTIYF	TGTGCCCACACCTTACATACAGGGGCTCCGGGAAACACCATATATTTT
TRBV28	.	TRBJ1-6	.	CASNRGNSPLHF	TGTGCCAGCAATCGGGGAAATTCACCCCTCCACTTT
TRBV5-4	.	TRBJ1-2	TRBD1	CASSSPDRGNNYGYTF	TGTGCCAGCAGCTCGCCGGACAGGGGCAATAACTATGGCTACACCTTC
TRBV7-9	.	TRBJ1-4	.	CASSALQGTNEKLFF	TGTGCCAGCAGCGCCTTACAGGGAACTAATGAAAAACTGTTTTTT
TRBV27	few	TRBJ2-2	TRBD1	CASSPEQGANTGELFF	TGTGCCAGCAGTCCAGAACAGGGGGCTAACACCGGGGAGCTGTTTTTT
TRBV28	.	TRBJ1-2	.	CASSLLGDGYTF	TGTGCCAGCAGTTTATTAGGGGATGGCTACACCTTC